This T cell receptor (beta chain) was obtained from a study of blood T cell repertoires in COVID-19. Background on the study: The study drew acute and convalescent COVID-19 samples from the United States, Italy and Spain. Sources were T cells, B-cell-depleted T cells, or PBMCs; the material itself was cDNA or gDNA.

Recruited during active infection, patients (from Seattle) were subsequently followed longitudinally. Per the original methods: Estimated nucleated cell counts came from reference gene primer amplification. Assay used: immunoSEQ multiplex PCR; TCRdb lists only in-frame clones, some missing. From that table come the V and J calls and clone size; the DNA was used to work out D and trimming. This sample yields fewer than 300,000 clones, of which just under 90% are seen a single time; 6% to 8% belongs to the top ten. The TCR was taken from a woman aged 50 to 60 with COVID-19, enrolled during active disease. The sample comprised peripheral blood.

The CDR3 protein is CASSLALPRDIRSYEQYF. The CDR3 nucleotides read TGTGCCAGCAGCTTGGCGCTCCCACGGGACATACGCTCCTACGAGCAGTACTTC. The J gene is TRBJ2-7, the V gene TRBV11-2; D possibly corresponds to TRBD1 (6 bases). The germline CDR1 and CDR2 sequences are SGHAT and FQNNGV. The CDR3 consists of 18 residues. V lost 3 bases and J 0 bases, leaving 21 bases between the germline ends.